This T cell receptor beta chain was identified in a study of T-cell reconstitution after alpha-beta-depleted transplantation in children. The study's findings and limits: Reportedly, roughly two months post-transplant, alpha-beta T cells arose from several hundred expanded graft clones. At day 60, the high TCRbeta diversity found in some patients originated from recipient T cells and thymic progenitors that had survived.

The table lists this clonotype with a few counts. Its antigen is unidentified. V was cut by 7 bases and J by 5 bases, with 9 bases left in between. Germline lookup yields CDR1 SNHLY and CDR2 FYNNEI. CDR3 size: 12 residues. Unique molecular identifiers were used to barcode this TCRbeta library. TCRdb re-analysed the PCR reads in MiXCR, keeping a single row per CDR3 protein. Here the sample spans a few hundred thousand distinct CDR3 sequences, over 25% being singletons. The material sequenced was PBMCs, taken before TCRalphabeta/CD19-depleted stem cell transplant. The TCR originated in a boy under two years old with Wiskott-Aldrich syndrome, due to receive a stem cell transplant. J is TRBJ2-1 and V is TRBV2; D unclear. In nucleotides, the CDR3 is TGTGCCAGCACCTCCCCTGACAATGAGCAGTTCTTC. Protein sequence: CASTSPDNEQFF.